The 6 T cell receptor beta chains in this list originate from one sample, sequenced in a study of blood T cell repertoires in COVID-19. Sequencing was performed with immunoSEQ multiplex PCR; in TCRdb, only in-frame clones are kept and a portion is missing. The data show more than 45,000 clones, with just over 85% seen just once and around 2.7% held by the top ten. Sequenced input: peripheral blood. These receptors were collected from a man at least 80 years old with acute or convalescent COVID-19.

The genes are TRBV2 and TRBJ1-1, with TRBD1 identical over 7 bases. Germline loops: CDR1 SNHLY, CDR2 FYNNEI. The CDR3 spans 13 residues. J lost 9 bases, V lost 5 bases, and 9 bases had no gene match. The CDR3 sequence is CASSSDRTTKAFF. In nucleotides, the CDR3 is TGTGCCAGCAGTTCGGACAGGACGACAAAAGCTTTCTTT.

The rearrangement uses TRBV7-3 and TRBJ1-6; D might be TRBD1 (6 bases). Germline CDR1 reads SGHTA; CDR2 reads FQGTGA. V was cut by 2 bases and J by 0 bases, with 11 bases left in between. The CDR3 runs to 17 residues. Written as DNA, the CDR3 is TGTGCCAGCAGCTTAGGGGGGGCAAGCTCCTATAATTCACCCCTCCACTTT. It specifies CASSLGGASSYNSPLHF.

In DNA, the CDR3 is TGTGCCAGCAGCCCACCCGGGACAGGGAGGTTAGAAGCTTTCTTT. Translation gives CASSPPGTGRLEAFF. This rearrangement joins TRBV7-3 to TRBJ1-1; 9 bases are a match to TRBD1. Trimming took 5 bases from V and 8 from J; bases not matched to a gene: 12. Germline V gene data show CDR1 as SGHTA and CDR2 as FQGTGA. The CDR3 spans 15 residues.

The chain carries TRBV7-2 and TRBJ2-3; D may be TRBD2 (6 bases). CDR3 size: 13 residues. Germline lookup yields CDR1 SGHTA and CDR2 FQGNSA. The V end was cut by 8 bases, the J end by 7 bases, with 16 bases between. CDR3: CASGGERGYTQYF. CDR3 in DNA: TGTGCCAGCGGAGGGGAAAGGGGATATACGCAGTATTTT.

The J gene is TRBJ2-3, the V gene TRBV14; D uncertain. V lost 2 bases and J lost 2, with 8 bases in between. The CDR3 sequence is 14 residues long. Germline V gene data show CDR1 as SGHDN and CDR2 as FVKESK. The CDR3 coding sequence is TGTGCCAGCAGCCAACTAAGTTACACAGATACGCAGTATTTT. Amino acid sequence: CASSQLSYTDTQYF.

This clone occurred a few times. The rearrangement links TRBV4-2 to TRBJ2-2; the match to TRBD1 covers 11 bases. The CDR3 is 17 residues long. The trim removed 4 bases at V and 2 bases at J, leaving 6 bases unmatched. Germline V lookup: CDR1 LGHNA, CDR2 YNFKEQ. The CDR3 coding sequence is TGTGCCAGCAGCCCCACCAGGACAGGGGGCAACACCGGGGAGCTGTTTTTT. As protein: CASSPTRTGGNTGELFF.